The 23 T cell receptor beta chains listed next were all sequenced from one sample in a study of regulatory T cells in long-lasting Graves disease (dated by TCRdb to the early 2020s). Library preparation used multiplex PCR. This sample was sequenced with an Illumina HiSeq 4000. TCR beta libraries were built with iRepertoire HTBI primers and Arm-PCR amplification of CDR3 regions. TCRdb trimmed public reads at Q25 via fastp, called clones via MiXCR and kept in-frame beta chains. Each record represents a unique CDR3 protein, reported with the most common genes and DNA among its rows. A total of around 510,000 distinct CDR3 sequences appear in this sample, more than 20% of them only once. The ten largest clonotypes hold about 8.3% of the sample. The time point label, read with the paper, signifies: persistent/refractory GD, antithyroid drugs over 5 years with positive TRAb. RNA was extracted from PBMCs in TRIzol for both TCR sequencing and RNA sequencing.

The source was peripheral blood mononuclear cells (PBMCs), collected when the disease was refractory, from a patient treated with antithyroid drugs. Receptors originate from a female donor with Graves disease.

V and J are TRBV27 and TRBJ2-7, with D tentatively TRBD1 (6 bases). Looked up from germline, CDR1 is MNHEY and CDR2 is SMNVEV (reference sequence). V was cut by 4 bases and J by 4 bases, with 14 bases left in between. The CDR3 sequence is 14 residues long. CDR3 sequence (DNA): TGTGCCAGCAGTTGGTCAGCAGGGGAGTACGAGCAGTACTTC. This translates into CASSWSAGEYEQYF.

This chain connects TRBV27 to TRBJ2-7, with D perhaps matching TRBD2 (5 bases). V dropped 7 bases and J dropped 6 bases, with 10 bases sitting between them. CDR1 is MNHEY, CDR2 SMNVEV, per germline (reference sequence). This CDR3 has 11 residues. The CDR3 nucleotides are TGTGCCAGCAACCGGGAACCCGAGCAGTACTTC. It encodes CASNREPEQYF.

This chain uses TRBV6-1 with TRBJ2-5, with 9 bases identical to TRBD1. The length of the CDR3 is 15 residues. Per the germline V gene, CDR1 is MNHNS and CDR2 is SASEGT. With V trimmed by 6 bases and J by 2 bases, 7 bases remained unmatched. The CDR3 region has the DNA TGTGCCAGCAGGGAGGTGACAGGGGGTCAAGAGACCCAGTACTTC. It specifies CASREVTGGQETQYF.

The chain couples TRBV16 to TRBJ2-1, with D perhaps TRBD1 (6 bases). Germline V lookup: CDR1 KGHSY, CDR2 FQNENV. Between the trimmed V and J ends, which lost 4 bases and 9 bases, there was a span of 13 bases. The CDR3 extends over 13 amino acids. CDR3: CASSRPRGGEQFF. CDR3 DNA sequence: TGTGCCAGCAGCCGACCCAGGGGTGGTGAGCAGTTCTTC.

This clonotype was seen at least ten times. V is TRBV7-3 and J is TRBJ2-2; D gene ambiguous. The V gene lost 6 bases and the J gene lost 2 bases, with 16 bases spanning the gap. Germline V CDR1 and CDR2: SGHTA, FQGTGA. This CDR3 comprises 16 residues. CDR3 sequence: CASSFGAGPNTGELFF. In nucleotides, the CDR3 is TGTGCCAGCAGTTTTGGAGCCGGGCCTAACACCGGGGAGCTGTTTTTT.

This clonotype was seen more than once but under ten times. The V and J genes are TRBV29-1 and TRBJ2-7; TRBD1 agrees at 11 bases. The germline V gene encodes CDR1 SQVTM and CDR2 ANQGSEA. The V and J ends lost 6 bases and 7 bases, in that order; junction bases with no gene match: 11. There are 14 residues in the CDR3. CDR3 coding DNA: TGCAGCGTCCACTCCGGGACAGGGGGTGGAGAGCAGTACTTC. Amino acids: CSVHSGTGGGEQYF.

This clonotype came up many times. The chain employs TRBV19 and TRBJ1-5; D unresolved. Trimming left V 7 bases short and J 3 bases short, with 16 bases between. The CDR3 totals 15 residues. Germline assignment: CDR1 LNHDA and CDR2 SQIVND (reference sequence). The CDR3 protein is CASTESWGNNQPQHF. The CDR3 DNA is TGTGCCAGTACGGAATCGTGGGGAAACAATCAGCCCCAGCATTTT.

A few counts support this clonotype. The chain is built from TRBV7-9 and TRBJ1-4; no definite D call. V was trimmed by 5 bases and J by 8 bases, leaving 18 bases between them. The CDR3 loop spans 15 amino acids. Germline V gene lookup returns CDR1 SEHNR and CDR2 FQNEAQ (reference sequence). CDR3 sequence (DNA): TGTGCCAGCAGCACTTCTTGGACCACGGGGGAAAAACTGTTTTTT. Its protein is CASSTSWTTGEKLFF.

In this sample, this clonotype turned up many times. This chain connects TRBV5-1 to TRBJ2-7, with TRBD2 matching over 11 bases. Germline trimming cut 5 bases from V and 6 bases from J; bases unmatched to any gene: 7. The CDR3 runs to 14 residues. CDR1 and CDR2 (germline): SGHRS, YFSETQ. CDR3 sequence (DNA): TGCGCCAGCAGGCGAACTAGCGGGAGTGCCGAGCAGTACTTC. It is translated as CASRRTSGSAEQYF.

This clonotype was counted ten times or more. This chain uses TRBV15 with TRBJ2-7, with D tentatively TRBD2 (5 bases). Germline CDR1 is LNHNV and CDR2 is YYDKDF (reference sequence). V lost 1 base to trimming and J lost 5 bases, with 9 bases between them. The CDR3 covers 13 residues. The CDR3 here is CATSRASSNEQYF. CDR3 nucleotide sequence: TGTGCCACCAGCAGAGCTAGCTCGAACGAGCAGTACTTC.

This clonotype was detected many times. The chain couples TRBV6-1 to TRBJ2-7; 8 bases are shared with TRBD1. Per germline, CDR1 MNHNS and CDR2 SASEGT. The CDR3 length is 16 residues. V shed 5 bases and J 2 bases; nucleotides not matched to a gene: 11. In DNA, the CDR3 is TGTGCCAGCAGTCTCTCCTCGACAGGGGTCCCCTACGAGCAGTACTTC. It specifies CASSLSSTGVPYEQYF.

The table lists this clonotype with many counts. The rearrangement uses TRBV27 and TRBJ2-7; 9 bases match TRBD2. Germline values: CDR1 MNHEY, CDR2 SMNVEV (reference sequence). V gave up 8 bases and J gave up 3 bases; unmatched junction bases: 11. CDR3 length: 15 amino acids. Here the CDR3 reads CASAALGLADYEQYF. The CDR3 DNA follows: TGTGCCAGCGCTGCGCTGGGACTAGCAGACTACGAGCAGTACTTC.

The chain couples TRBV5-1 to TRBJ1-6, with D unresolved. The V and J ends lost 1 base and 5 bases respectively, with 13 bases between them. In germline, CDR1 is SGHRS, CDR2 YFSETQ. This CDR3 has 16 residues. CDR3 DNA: TGCGCCAGCAGCTTGAATCCGACGGAGCATAATTCACCCCTCCACTTT. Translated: CASSLNPTEHNSPLHF.

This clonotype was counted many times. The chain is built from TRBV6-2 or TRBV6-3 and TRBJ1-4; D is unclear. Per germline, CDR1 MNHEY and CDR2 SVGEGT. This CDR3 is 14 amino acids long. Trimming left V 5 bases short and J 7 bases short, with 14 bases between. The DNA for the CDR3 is TGTGCCAGCAGTGAAGATCTCTGGGGTGAAAAACTGTTTTTT. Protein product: CASSEDLWGEKLFF.

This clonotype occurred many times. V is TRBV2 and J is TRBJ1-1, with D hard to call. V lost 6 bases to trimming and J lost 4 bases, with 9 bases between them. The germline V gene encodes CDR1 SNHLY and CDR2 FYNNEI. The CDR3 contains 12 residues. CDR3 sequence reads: CASSGVGTEAFF. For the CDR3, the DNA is TGTGCCAGCAGCGGAGTGGGCACTGAAGCTTTCTTT.

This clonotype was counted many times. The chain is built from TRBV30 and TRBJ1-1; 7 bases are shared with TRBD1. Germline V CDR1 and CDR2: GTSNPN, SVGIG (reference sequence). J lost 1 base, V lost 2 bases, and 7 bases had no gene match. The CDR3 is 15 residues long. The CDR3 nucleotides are TGTGCCTGGAGTCCATCGGACAGGAGGAACACTGAAGCTTTCTTT. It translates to CAWSPSDRRNTEAFF.

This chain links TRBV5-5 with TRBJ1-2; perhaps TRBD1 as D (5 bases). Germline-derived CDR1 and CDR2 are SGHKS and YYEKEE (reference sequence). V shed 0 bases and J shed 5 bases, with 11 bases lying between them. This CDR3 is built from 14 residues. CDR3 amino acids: CASSLDRNPYGYTF. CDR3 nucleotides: TGTGCCAGCAGCTTGGACAGGAACCCATATGGCTACACCTTC.

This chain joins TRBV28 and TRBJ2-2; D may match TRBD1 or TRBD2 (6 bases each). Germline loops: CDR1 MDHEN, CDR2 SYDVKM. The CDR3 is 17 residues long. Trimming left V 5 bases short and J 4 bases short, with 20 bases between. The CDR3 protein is CASSHQKGGRVTGELFF. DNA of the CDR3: TGTGCCAGCAGTCATCAAAAGGGGGGCAGGGTCACCGGGGAGCTGTTTTTT.

This CDR3 is CASSVGLPDGKNIQYF. CDR3 coding DNA: TGTGCCAGCAGCGTGGGACTACCCGACGGCAAAAACATTCAGTACTTC. The rearrangement joins TRBV7-3 to TRBJ2-4, with 7 bases that match TRBD2. V lost 5 bases and J lost 3; bases outside the gene matches: 10. Germline-derived CDR1 and CDR2 are SGHTA and FQGTGA. This CDR3 comprises 16 residues.

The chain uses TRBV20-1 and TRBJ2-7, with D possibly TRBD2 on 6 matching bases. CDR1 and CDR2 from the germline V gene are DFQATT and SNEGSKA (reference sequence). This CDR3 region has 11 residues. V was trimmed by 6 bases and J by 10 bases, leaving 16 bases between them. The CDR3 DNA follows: TGCAGTGCGGGGACGGAGGGAACACAGTACTTC. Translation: CSAGTEGTQYF.

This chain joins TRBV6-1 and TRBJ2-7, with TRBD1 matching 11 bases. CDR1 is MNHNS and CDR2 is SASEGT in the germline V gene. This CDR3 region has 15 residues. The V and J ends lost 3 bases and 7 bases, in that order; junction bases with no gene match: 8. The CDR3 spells CASSDSGTGGTEQYF. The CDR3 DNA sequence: TGTGCCAGCAGTGATTCCGGGACAGGGGGTACTGAGCAGTACTTC.

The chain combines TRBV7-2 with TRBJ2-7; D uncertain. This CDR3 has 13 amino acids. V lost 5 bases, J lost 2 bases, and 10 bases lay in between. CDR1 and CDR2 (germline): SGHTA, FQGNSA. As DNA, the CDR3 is TGTGCCAGCAGCCATTGGAGTGCCTACGAGCAGTACTTC. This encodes CASSHWSAYEQYF.

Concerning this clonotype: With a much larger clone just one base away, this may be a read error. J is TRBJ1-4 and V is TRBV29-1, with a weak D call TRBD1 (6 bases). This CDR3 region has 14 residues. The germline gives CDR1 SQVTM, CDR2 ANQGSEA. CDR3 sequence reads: CSIEDGGPRRKLFF. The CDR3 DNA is TGCAGCATTGAAGATGGGGGGCCTAGACGGAAACTGTTTTTT. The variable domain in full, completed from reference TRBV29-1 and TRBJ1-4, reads SAVISQKPSRDICQRGTSLTIQCQVDSQVTMMFWYRQQPGQSLTLIATANQGSEATYESGFVIDKFPISRPNLTFSTLTVSNMSPEDSSIYLCSIEDGGPRRKLFFGSGTQLSVL.